The TCR beta chain under discussion was sequenced for a study of patients with pleural tuberculosis. Per germline, CDR1 GTSNPN and CDR2 SVGIG (reference sequence). The V and J ends lost 1 base and 7 bases respectively, with 14 bases between them. This CDR3 is built from 13 residues. TCRdb reanalysed the reads using MiXCR and keeps one entry per CDR3 protein. The data show about 29,000 distinct CDR3 sequences, 15% to 20% seen once. Specimen: peripheral blood. This sequence was found in a human donor with pleural tuberculosis. V gene TRBV30 combines with J gene TRBJ2-7; no clear D. CDR3 DNA sequence: TGTGCCTGGAGTGGGGGAACCTTACGGGAGCAGTACTTC. It is translated as CAWSGGTLREQYF.